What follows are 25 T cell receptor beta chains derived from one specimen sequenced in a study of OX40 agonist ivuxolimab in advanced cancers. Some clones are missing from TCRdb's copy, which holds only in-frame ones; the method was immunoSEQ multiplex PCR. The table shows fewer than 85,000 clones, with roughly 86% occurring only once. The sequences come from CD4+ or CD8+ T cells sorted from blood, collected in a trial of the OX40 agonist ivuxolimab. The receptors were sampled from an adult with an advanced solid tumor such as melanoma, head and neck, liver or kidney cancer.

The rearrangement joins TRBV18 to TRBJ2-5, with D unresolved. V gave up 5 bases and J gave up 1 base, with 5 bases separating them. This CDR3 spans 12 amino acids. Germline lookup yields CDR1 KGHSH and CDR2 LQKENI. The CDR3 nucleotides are TGTGCCAGCTCATCGTCCCAAGAGACCCAGTACTTC. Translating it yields CASSSSQETQYF.

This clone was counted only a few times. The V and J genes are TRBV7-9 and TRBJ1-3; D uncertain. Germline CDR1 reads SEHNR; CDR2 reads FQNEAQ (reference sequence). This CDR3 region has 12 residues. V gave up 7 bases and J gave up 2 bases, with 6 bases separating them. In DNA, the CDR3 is TGTGCCAGCACTCAGCCTGGAAACACCATATATTTT. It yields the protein CASTQPGNTIYF.

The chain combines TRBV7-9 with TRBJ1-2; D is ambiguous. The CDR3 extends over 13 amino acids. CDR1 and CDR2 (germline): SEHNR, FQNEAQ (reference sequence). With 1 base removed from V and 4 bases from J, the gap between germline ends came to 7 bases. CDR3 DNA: TGTGCCAGCAGCTTAGAGGGCTTCTATGGCTACACCTTC. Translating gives CASSLEGFYGYTF.

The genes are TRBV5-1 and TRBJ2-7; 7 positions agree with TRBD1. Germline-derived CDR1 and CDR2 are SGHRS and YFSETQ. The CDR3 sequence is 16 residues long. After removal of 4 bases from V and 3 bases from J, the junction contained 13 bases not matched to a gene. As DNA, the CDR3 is TGCGCCAGCAGCCAATCCCTACAGACAGGGAACTACGAGCAGTACTTC. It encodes CASSQSLQTGNYEQYF.

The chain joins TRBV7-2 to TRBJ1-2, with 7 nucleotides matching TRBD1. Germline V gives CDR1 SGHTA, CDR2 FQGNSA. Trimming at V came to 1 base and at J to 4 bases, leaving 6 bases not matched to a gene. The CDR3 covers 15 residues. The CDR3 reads CASSLGGGQLYGYTF. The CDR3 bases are TGTGCCAGCAGCTTAGGGGGGGGACAGCTCTATGGCTACACCTTC.

DNA for the CDR3: TGTGCCAGCTCACCGGTTGACCCAGCCTCTGGAAACACCATATATTTT. Protein: CASSPVDPASGNTIYF. J is TRBJ1-3 and V is TRBV18; D gene unclear. Deletions cut 3 bases from V and 0 bases from J, with 12 bases between. The CDR3 totals 16 residues. Germline V gene data show CDR1 as KGHSH and CDR2 as LQKENI.

CDR3 sequence reads: CASYPRGLMNTEAFF. The CDR3 DNA reads TGTGCCAGCTACCCCCGGGGACTGATGAACACTGAAGCTTTCTTT. The chain uses TRBV2 and TRBJ1-1, with a weak D call TRBD1 (5 bases). The V gene lost 8 bases and the J gene lost 0 bases, with 16 bases spanning the gap. Per the germline V gene, CDR1 is SNHLY and CDR2 is FYNNEI. The CDR3 runs 15 residues.

Here the CDR3 reads CASSEYHEQYF. In nucleotides, the CDR3 is TGTGCCAGCAGTGAATACCACGAGCAGTACTTC. This rearrangement joins TRBV2 to TRBJ2-7; D unclear. Looked up from germline, CDR1 is SNHLY and CDR2 is FYNNEI. The ends were cut back, 2 bases at V and 5 bases at J, with 4 bases in the middle. This CDR3 is built from 11 residues.

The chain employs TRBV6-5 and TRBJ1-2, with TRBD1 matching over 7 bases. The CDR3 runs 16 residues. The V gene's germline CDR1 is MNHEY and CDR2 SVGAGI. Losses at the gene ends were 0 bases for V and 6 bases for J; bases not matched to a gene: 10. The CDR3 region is CASSYSMAGGLDGYTF. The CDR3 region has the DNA TGTGCCAGCAGTTACTCGATGGCAGGGGGTTTGGATGGCTACACCTTC.

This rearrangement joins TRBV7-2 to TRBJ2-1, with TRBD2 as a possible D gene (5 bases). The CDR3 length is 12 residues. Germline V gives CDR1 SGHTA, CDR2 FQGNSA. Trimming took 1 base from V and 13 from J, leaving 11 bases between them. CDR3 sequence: CASSLEVGVQFF. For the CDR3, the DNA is TGTGCCAGCAGCTTAGAAGTCGGGGTTCAGTTCTTC.

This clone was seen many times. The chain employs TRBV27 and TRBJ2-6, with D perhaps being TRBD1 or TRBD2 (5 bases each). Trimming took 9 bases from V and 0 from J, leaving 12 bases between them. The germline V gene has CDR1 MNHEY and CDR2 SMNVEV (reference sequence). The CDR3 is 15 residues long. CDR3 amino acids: CASRDPSSGANVLTF. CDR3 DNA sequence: TGTGCCAGTAGGGACCCCAGCTCTGGGGCCAACGTCCTGACTTTC.

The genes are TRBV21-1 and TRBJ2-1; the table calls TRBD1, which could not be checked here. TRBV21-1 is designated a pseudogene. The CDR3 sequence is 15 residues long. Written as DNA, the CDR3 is TGTGCCAGCACCAATGGCACGCTTCTCTACAATGAGCAGTTCTTC. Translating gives CASTNGTLLYNEQFF.

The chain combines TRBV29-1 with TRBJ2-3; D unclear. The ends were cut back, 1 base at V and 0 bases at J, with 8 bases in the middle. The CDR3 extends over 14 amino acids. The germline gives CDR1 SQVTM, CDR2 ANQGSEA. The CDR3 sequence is CSVEGQYSTDTQYF. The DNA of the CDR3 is TGCAGCGTTGAAGGCCAGTATAGCACAGATACGCAGTATTTT.

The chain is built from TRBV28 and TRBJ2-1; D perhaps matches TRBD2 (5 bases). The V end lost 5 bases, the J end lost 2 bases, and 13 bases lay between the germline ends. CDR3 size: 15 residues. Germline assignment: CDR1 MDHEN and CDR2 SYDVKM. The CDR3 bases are TGTGCCAGCAGTCCCCCTACTAGAACCTACAATGAGCAGTTCTTC. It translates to CASSPPTRTYNEQFF.

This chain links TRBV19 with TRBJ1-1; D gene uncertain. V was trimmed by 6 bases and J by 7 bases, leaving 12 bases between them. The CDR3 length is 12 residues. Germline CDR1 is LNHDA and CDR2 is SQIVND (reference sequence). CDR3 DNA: TGTGCCAGTAGCCCTCTCGCCGGTGAAGCTTTCTTT. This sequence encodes CASSPLAGEAFF.

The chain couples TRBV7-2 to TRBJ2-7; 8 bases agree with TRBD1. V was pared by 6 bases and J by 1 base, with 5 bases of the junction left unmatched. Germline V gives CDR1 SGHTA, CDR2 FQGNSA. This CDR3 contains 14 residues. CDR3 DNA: TGTGCCAGCAGGCTGGACAGGGATTCCTACGAGCAGTACTTC. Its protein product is CASRLDRDSYEQYF.

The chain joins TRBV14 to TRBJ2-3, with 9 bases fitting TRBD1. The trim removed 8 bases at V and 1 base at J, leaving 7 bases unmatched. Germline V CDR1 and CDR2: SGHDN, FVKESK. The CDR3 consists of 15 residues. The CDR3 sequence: CASGSTGGGTDTQYF. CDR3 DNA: TGTGCCAGCGGATCGACAGGGGGTGGCACAGATACGCAGTATTTT.

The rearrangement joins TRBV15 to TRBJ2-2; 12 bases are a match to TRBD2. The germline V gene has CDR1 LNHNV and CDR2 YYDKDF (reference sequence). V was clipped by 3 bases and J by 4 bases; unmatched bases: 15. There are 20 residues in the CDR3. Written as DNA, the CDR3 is TGTGCCACCAGCAGCACTCTTCTTGGGCCGGGACTAGCGGGCACCGGGGAGCTGTTTTTT. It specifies CATSSTLLGPGLAGTGELFF.

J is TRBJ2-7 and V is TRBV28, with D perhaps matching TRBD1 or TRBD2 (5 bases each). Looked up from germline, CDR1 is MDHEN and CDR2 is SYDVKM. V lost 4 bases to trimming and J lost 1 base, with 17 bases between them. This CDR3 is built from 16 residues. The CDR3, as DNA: TGTGCCAGCAGTTCCCGGTGGGGGACGGATTCCTACGAGCAGTACTTC. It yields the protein CASSSRWGTDSYEQYF.

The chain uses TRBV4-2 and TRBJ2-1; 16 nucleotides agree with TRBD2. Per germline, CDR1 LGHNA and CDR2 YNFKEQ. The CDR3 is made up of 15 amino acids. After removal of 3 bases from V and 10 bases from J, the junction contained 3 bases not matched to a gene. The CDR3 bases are TGTGCCAGCAGCCATACGGGACTAGCGGGAGGGGAGCAGTTCTTC. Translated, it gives CASSHTGLAGGEQFF.

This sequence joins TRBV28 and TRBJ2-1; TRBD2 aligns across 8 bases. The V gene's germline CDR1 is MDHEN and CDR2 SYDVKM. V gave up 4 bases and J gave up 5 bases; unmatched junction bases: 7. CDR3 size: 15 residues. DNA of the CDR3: TGTGCCAGCAGTTGGCTGGAGCGGGGGAACAATGAGCAGTTCTTC. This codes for CASSWLERGNNEQFF.

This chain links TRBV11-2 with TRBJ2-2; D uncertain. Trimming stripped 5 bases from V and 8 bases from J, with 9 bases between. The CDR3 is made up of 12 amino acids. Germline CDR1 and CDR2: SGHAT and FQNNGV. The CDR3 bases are TGTGCCAGCAGCCTCTCGGAGGGGGAGCTGTTTTTT. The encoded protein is CASSLSEGELFF.

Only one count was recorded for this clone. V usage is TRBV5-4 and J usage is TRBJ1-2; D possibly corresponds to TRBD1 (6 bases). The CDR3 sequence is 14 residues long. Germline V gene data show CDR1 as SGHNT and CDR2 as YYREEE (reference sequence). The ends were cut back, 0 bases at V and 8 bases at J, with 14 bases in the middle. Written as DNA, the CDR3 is TGTGCCAGCAGCTTGGACAGGGTTCCAGGAGGCTACACCTTC. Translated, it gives CASSLDRVPGGYTF. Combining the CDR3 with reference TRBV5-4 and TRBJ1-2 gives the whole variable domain ETGVTQSPTHLIKTRGQQVTLRCSSQSGHNTVSWYQQALGQGPQFIFQYYREEENGRGNFPPRFSGLQFPNYSSELNVNALELDDSALYLCASSLDRVPGGYTFGSGTRLTVV.

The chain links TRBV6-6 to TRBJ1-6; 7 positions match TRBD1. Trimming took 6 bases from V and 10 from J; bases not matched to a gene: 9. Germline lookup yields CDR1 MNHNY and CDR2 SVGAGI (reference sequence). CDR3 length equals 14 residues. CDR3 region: CASRLTGQTSPLHF. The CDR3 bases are TGTGCCAGCAGGCTAACGGGACAGACGTCACCCCTCCACTTT.

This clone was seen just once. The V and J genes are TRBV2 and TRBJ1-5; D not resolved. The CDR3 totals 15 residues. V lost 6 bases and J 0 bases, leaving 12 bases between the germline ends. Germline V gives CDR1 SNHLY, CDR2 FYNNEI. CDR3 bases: TGTGCCAGCAGATTACTCTTTCATAGCAATCAGCCCCAGCATTTT. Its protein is CASRLLFHSNQPQHF.